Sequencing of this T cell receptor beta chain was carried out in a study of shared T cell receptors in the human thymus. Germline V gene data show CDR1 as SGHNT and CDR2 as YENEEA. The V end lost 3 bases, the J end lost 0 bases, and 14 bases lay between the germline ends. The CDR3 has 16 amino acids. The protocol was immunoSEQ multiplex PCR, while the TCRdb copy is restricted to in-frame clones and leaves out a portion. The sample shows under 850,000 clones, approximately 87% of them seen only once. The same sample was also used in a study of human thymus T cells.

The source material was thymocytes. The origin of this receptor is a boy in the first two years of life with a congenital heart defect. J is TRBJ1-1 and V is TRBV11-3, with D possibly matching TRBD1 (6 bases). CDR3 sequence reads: CASSFRGGRMNTEAFF. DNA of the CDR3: TGTGCCAGCAGCTTCCGAGGGGGACGGATGAACACTGAAGCTTTCTTT.